Following are 29 T cell receptor beta chains from one sample sequenced in a study of vaccination and CD4 T cells after COVID-19. The antigens of these receptors remain unknown. Treatment noted: approximately 10-day PBMC culture with coronavirus spike peptide pools or control peptides (ViraFEST assay). These CD4+ T cells came from an unexposed donor, sampled before the COVID-19 pandemic (2011-2018). The Oncomine TCR Beta short-read assay generated sequence data from the DNA of cultured CD4+ T cells. TCRdb analysed the PCR reads with MiXCR anew, one entry per CDR3 protein. The sample records under 10,000 distinct CDR3 sequences, around 40% being singletons. Sequencing was carried out using CD4+ T cells from blood, cultured in vitro. These receptors originate from a human donor in good health.

The chain links TRBV20-1 to TRBJ1-1, with D possibly TRBD1 on 5 matching bases. Per germline, CDR1 DFQATT and CDR2 SNEGSKA (reference sequence). With 5 bases removed from V and 1 base from J, the gap between germline ends came to 14 bases. CDR3 length: 14 residues. Written as DNA, the CDR3 is TGCAGTGCTCCGAGATCCCAGGGGAACACTGAAGCTTTCTTT. Translated: CSAPRSQGNTEAFF.

This chain uses TRBV10-1 with TRBJ2-2, with D possibly being TRBD2 (7 bases). CDR1 and CDR2 (germline): WNHNN, SYGVQD (reference sequence). V was shortened by 4 bases and J by 4 bases, with 16 bases between the two germline ends. This CDR3 region has 16 residues. The CDR3 region is CASSVGGPEVTGELFF. CDR3 coding DNA: TGCGCCAGCAGTGTGGGGGGGCCGGAGGTCACCGGGGAGCTGTTTTTT.

The chain employs TRBV2 and TRBJ2-5, with TRBD2 as a possible D gene (5 bases). Per the germline V gene, CDR1 is SNHLY and CDR2 is FYNNEI. The CDR3 has 14 amino acids. Trimming stripped 7 bases from V and 3 bases from J, with 15 bases between. CDR3 sequence: CASTPRTSKETQYF. In nucleotides, the CDR3 is TGTGCCAGCACCCCCCGGACTTCTAAAGAGACCCAGTACTTC.

The genes are TRBV5-3 and TRBJ2-5; the match to TRBD2 covers 14 bases. Being an ORF, TRBV5-3 has a function that is uncertain. V lost 2 bases to trimming and J lost 4 bases; unmatched junction nucleotides: 7. The CDR3 is 17 amino acids. CDR3 nucleotide sequence: TGTGCCAGAAGCTTAACCCTTGGACTAGCGGGGGGAGAGACCCAGTACTTC. Its translation: CARSLTLGLAGGETQYF.

The chain carries TRBV20-1 and TRBJ2-7; D is perhaps TRBD1 (6 bases). Germline CDR1 DFQATT, CDR2 SNEGSKA (reference sequence). This CDR3 has 12 amino acids. The V gene lost 0 bases and the J gene lost 7 bases, with 10 bases spanning the gap. Here the CDR3 reads CSARDDRQEQYF. The CDR3 DNA sequence: TGCAGTGCTAGAGACGACAGGCAGGAGCAGTACTTC.

The sample holds a few counts of this clonotype. This chain links TRBV20-1 with TRBJ2-3; no clear D. This CDR3 comprises 15 residues. The V and J ends lost 1 base and 0 bases respectively, with 11 bases between them. Germline loops: CDR1 DFQATT, CDR2 SNEGSKA (reference sequence). CDR3 DNA sequence: TGCAGTGCTAGAGGTGGTCTGACTAGCACAGATACGCAGTATTTT. This translates into CSARGGLTSTDTQYF.

The chain links TRBV19 to TRBJ2-5, with D perhaps being TRBD1 or TRBD2 (5 bases each). This CDR3 comprises 15 residues. Trimming shortened V by 7 bases and J by 4 bases, and 19 bases separated the two germline ends. Germline V CDR1 and CDR2: LNHDA, SQIVND (reference sequence). CDR3 protein: CASKSRRDGRETQYF. The DNA of the CDR3 is TGTGCCAGTAAATCCCGCAGGGACGGGCGAGAGACCCAGTACTTC.

This clonotype was seen a few times. The chain carries TRBV12-3 or TRBV12-4 and TRBJ2-5; D is perhaps TRBD1 or TRBD2 (5 bases each). The CDR3 sequence is 15 residues long. V was cut by 3 bases and J by 7 bases, with 18 bases left in between. CDR3 DNA: TGTGCCAGCAGTTTGACTACAGGAACAAGGGGGACCCAGTACTTC. This codes for CASSLTTGTRGTQYF.

The chain carries TRBV19 and TRBJ2-3; perhaps D is TRBD1 or TRBD2 (5 bases each). The CDR3 runs to 13 residues. V gave up 5 bases and J gave up 5 bases, with 11 bases separating them. Per germline, CDR1 LNHDA and CDR2 SQIVND (reference sequence). The DNA of the CDR3 is TGTGCCAGTAGTTCCCGGGGCAGAGATACGCAGTATTTT. This codes for CASSSRGRDTQYF.

The V and J genes are TRBV6-5 and TRBJ2-7; TRBD2 is a possible D gene (5 bases). Germline CDR1 reads MNHEY; CDR2 reads SVGAGI. V lost 0 bases, J lost 0 bases, and 9 bases lay in between. This CDR3 contains 15 residues. CDR3 DNA: TGTGCCAGCAGTTACTCCGGCGGGCGCTCCTACGAGCAGTACTTC. Translating it yields CASSYSGGRSYEQYF.

This clonotype is large in the sample. This sequence joins TRBV7-9 and TRBJ1-1; the match to TRBD1 covers 9 bases. The CDR3 has 16 residues. Trimming at V came to 5 bases and at J to 1 base, leaving 8 bases not matched to a gene. The germline V gene encodes CDR1 SEHNR and CDR2 FQNEAQ (reference sequence). CDR3 loop: CASSTYRGRGNTEAFF. The CDR3 DNA is TGTGCCAGCAGCACCTACAGGGGGCGCGGGAACACTGAAGCTTTCTTT.

The chain recombines TRBV6-5 with TRBJ2-6; TRBD2 matches at 9 bases. V trimming: 2 bases; J trimming: 1 base; junction bases outside the gene matches: 9. The CDR3 consists of 19 residues. The germline V gene encodes CDR1 MNHEY and CDR2 SVGAGI. CDR3 nucleotides: TGTGCCAGCAGTTACAGCCGGTGGCGGGGGGGTTCTGGGGCCAACGTCCTGACTTTC. It yields the protein CASSYSRWRGGSGANVLTF.

This clonotype was seen just once. The J gene is TRBJ2-7, the V gene TRBV7-9; D not certain. The CDR3 sequence is 14 residues long. Trimming removed 5 bases from V and 2 bases from J, with 13 bases in between. Germline V lookup: CDR1 SEHNR, CDR2 FQNEAQ (reference sequence). The CDR3 loop is CASSLSAITYEQYF. For the CDR3, the DNA is TGTGCCAGCAGCCTGTCCGCAATCACCTACGAGCAGTACTTC.

This clonotype was observed a few times. The rearrangement joins TRBV28 to TRBJ1-3; D possibly corresponds to TRBD1 (5 bases). Between the trimmed V and J ends, which lost 7 bases and 4 bases, there was a span of 11 bases. Germline lookup yields CDR1 MDHEN and CDR2 SYDVKM. The CDR3 runs 13 residues. CDR3 coding DNA: TGTGCCAGCATTGACAGTCGGGGAAACACCATATATTTT. This codes for CASIDSRGNTIYF. Using reference TRBV28 and TRBJ1-3 for the parts outside the CDR3, the full variable domain is DVKVTQSSRYLVKRTGEKVFLECVQDMDHENMFWYRQDPGLGLRLIYFSYDVKMKEKGDIPEGYSVSREKKERFSLILESASTNQTSMYLCASIDSRGNTIYFGEGSWLTVV.

This clonotype has only a few counts. The chain carries TRBV6-5 and TRBJ1-2; D is ambiguous. Deletions cut 2 bases from V and 2 bases from J, with 6 bases between. Looked up from germline, CDR1 is MNHEY and CDR2 is SVGAGI. The CDR3 extends over 13 amino acids. CDR3 nucleotide sequence: TGTGCCAGCAGTTACACCAGGAACTATGGCTACACCTTC. It translates to CASSYTRNYGYTF.

The chain carries TRBV30 and TRBJ1-1; D unclear. The CDR3 extends over 11 amino acids. Trimming took 5 bases from V and 10 from J, leaving 14 bases between them. The germline CDR1 and CDR2 sequences are GTSNPN and SVGIG (reference sequence). The CDR3 protein is CAWGPGVTAFF. The DNA of the CDR3 is TGTGCCTGGGGCCCTGGGGTTACAGCTTTCTTT.

The chain recombines TRBV12-3 or TRBV12-4 with TRBJ1-2; TRBD1 matches 8 bases. CDR3 length: 15 amino acids. After removal of 0 bases from V and 4 bases from J, the junction contained 4 bases not matched to a gene. CDR3 coding DNA: TGTGCCAGCAGTTTAGCCGGACAGGGTTCCTATGGCTACACCTTC. Its protein product is CASSLAGQGSYGYTF.

This clonotype has more than one count but fewer than ten. This chain links TRBV11-3 with TRBJ2-3; D unresolved. CDR3 length: 16 residues. Trimming cost V 0 bases and J 0 bases, with 10 bases left between them. Germline CDR1 is SGHNT and CDR2 is YENEEA. CDR3 in amino acids: CASSLDGQESTDTQYF. The DNA for the CDR3 is TGTGCCAGCAGCTTAGATGGTCAAGAGAGCACAGATACGCAGTATTTT.

The table lists this clonotype with a few counts. The chain couples TRBV10-2 to TRBJ1-5; weak D call: TRBD1 (5 bases). The CDR3 is 15 residues long. Germline lookup yields CDR1 WSHSY and CDR2 SAAADI. V shed 6 bases and J shed 2 bases, with 14 bases lying between them. CDR3: CASRKTVEGNQPQHF. The CDR3 DNA reads as TGCGCCAGCAGGAAGACAGTGGAAGGCAATCAGCCCCAGCATTTT.

The CDR3 loop is CASSYSTSGARGETQYF. Written as DNA, the CDR3 is TGTGCCAGCAGTTACTCGACGTCGGGGGCCAGGGGGGAGACCCAGTACTTC. J is TRBJ2-5 and V is TRBV6-5, with TRBD1 as a possible D gene (7 bases). V lost 0 bases, J lost 5 bases, and 19 bases lay in between. CDR1 MNHEY and CDR2 SVGAGI come from the germline V gene. This CDR3 has 17 residues.

Concerning this clonotype: Germline is not matched at one junction end, which may reflect a read error. The rearrangement joins TRBV30 to TRBJ1-6, with 8 positions matching TRBD1. This CDR3 comprises 16 residues. CDR1 and CDR2 (germline): GTSNPN, SVGIG (reference sequence). Here the CDR3 DNA reads TGTGCCTGGGGGGGGCGGACAGGGTTGGTGAATTCACCCCCCCACTTT. It is translated as CAWGGRTGLVNSPPHF.

The CDR3 loop is CATSVPGTETQYF. CDR3 in DNA: TGTGCCACCAGTGTCCCGGGGACCGAGACCCAGTACTTC. The chain uses TRBV24-1 and TRBJ2-5; D tentatively fits TRBD1 or TRBD2 (5 bases each). The germline gives CDR1 KGHDR, CDR2 SFDVKD. Trimming took off 5 bases at V and 5 bases at J, with 11 bases between the two ends. The CDR3 sequence is 13 residues long.

V is TRBV6-5 and J is TRBJ2-3, with D tentatively TRBD1 or TRBD2 (6 bases each). This CDR3 comprises 16 residues. The germline CDR1 and CDR2 sequences are MNHEY and SVGAGI. Trimming took off 2 bases at V and 6 bases at J, with 18 bases between the two ends. The CDR3 DNA follows: TGTGCCAGCAGTTACCCCCTCCCGGGGGCCGGGGATACGCAGTATTTT. Amino acids: CASSYPLPGAGDTQYF.

This clonotype was observed once. The J gene is TRBJ1-3, the V gene TRBV6-4; TRBD1 is a possible D gene (5 bases). The CDR3 has 19 amino acids. The germline CDR1 and CDR2 sequences are MRHNA and SNTAGT. Deletions cut 0 bases from V and 0 bases from J, with 18 bases between. DNA of the CDR3: TGTGCCAGCAGTGACTCGAGGCAGGGCTTAAACCCCTCTGGAAACACCATATATTTT. It specifies CASSDSRQGLNPSGNTIYF.

This clonotype ranks as medium-sized (0.01 to 0.1%). J is TRBJ1-2 and V is TRBV7-9; tentative D call: TRBD1 (5 bases). V gave up 6 bases and J gave up 5 bases, with 13 bases separating them. Germline CDR1 is SEHNR and CDR2 is FQNEAQ (reference sequence). This CDR3 has 13 residues. CDR3 nucleotides: TGTGCCAGCAGTTCCAGGGATAGGTATGGCTACACCTTC. It specifies CASSSRDRYGYTF.

This sequence joins TRBV27 and TRBJ2-1; D uncertain. In germline, CDR1 is MNHEY, CDR2 SMNVEV (reference sequence). Trimming stripped 2 bases from V and 8 bases from J, with 10 bases between. The CDR3 loop spans 13 amino acids. For the CDR3, the DNA is TGTGCCAGCAGTTTAGGGCTCTTCGATGAGCAGTTCTTC. It yields the protein CASSLGLFDEQFF.

This clonotype is labeled as medium-sized. This sequence joins TRBV5-5 and TRBJ1-2; unclear D gene. The CDR3 has 12 amino acids. V lost 4 bases and J lost 4, with 8 bases in between. In germline, CDR1 is SGHKS, CDR2 YYEKEE (reference sequence). For the CDR3, the DNA is TGTGCCAGCAGCCGGAGTAGCTATGGCTACACCTTC. Protein sequence: CASSRSSYGYTF.

This clonotype was observed once. The V and J genes are TRBV20-1 and TRBJ2-7; 10 bases are a match to TRBD2. Germline-derived CDR1 and CDR2 are DFQATT and SNEGSKA (reference sequence). This CDR3 contains 17 residues. Trimming removed 2 bases from V and 3 bases from J; junction bases left unmatched: 13. This CDR3 is CSARSLASGSRIYEQYF. The CDR3 DNA is TGCAGTGCTAGATCACTCGCTAGCGGGAGCAGGATCTACGAGCAGTACTTC.

This clonotype has more than one count but fewer than ten. The chain has TRBV10-3 and TRBJ2-7; 10 positions match TRBD1. Germline CDR1 and CDR2: ENHRY and SYGVKD. After removal of 6 bases from V and 4 bases from J, the junction contained 12 bases not matched to a gene. The CDR3 is made up of 16 amino acids. The CDR3 DNA is TGTGCCATCAGCGTCCAGGGACAGGGGAGTACGTACGAGCAGTACTTC. As protein: CAISVQGQGSTYEQYF.